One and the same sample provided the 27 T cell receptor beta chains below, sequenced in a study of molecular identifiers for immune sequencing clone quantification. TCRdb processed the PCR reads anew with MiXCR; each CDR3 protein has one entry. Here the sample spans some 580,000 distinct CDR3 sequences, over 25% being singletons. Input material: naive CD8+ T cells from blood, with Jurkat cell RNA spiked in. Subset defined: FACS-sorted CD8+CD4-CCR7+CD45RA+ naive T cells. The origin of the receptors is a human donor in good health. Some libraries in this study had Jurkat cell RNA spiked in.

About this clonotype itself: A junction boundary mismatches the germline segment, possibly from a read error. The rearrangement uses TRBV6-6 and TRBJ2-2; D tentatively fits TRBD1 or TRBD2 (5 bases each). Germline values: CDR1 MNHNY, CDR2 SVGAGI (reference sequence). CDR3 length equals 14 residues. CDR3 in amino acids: CASSYSWNTGALFF. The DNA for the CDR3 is TGTGCCAGCAGTTATTCGTGGAACACCGGGGCGCTGTTTTTT.

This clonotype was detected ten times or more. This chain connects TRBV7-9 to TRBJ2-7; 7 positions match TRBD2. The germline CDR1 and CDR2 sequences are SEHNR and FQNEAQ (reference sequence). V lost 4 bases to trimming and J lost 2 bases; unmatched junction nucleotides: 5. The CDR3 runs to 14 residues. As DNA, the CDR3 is TGTGCCAGCAGCTGGGAGCGGGAACCCTACGAGCAGTACTTC. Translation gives CASSWEREPYEQYF.

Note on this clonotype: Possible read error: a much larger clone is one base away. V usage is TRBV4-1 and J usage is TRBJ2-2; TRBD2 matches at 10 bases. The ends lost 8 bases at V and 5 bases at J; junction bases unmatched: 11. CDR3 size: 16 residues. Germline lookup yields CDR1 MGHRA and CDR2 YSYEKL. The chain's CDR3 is CASGGVGTSETGELFF. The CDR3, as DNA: TGCGCCAGCGGGGGGGTAGGGACTAGCGAGACCGGGGAGCTGTTTTTT.

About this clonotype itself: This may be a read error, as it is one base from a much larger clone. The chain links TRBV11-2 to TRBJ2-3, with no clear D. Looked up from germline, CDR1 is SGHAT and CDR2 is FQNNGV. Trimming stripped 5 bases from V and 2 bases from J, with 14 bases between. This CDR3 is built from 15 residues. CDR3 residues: CASSLLPRPTDTQYF. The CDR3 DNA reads TGTGCCAGCAGCCTTCTCCCTAGACCCACAGATACGCAGTATTTT.

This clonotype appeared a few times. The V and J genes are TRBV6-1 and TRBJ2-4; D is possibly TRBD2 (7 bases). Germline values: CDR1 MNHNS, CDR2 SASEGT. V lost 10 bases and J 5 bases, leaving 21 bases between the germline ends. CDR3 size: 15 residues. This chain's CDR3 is CATAWEGGAENIQYF. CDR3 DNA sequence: TGTGCCACAGCGTGGGAGGGGGGGGCCGAAAACATTCAGTACTTC.

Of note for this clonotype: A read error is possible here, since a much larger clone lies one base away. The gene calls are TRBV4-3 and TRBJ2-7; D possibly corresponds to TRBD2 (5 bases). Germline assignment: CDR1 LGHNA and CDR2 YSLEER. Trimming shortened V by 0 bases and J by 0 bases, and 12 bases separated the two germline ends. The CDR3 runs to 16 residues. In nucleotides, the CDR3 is TGCGCCAGCAGCCAAGAACCGGAGGTTCGCTCCTACGAGCAGTACTTC. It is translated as CASSQEPEVRSYEQYF.

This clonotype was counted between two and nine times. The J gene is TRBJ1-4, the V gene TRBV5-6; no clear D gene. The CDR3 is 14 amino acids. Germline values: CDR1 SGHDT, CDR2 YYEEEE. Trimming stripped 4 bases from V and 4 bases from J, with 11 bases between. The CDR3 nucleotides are TGTGCCAGCAGCCACGGGAACAGTAATGAAAAACTGTTTTTT. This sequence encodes CASSHGNSNEKLFF.

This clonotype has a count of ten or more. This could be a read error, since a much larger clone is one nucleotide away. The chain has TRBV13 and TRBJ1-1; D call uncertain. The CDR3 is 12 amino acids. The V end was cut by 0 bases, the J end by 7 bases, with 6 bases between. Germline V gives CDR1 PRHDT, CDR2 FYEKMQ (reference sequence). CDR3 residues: CASSLGGIEAFF. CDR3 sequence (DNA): TGTGCCAGCAGCTTAGGGGGCATTGAAGCTTTCTTT.

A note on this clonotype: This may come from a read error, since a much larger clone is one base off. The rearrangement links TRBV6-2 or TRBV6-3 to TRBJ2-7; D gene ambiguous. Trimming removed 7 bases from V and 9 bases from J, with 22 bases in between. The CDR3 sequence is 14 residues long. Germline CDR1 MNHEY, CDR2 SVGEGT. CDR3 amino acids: CASTLDPFGHAQYF. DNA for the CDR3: TGTGCCAGCACCCTGGACCCATTCGGGCACGCGCAGTACTTC.

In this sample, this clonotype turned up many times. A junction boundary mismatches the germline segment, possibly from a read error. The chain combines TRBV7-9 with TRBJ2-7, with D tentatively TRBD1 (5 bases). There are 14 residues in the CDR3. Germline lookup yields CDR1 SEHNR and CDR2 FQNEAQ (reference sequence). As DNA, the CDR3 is TGTGCCAGCAGTTTAGTGACAGTACCGTACGAGCAGTACTTC. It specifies CASSLVTVPYEQYF. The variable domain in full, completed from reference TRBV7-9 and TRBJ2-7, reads DTGVSQNPRHKITKRGQNVTFRCDPISEHNRLYWYRQTLGQGPEFLTYFQNEAQLEKSRLLSDRFSAERPKGSFSTLEIQRTEQGDSAMYLCASSLVTVPYEQYFGPGTRLTVT.

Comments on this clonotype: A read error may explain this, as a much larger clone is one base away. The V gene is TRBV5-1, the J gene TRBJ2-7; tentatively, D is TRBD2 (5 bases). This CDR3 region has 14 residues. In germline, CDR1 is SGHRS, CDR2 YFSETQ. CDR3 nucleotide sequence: TGCGCCAGCAGCTTTGCCGGGGTGGAGTACGGGCAGTACTTC. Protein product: CASSFAGVEYGQYF.

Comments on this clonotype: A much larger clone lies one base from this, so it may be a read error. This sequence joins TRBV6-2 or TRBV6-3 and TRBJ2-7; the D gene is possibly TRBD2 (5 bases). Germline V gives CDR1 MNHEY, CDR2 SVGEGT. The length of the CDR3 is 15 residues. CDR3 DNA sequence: TGTGCCAGCAGCCGGACCGAGGGTTTGTCCTACGGGCAGTACTTC. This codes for CASSRTEGLSYGQYF.

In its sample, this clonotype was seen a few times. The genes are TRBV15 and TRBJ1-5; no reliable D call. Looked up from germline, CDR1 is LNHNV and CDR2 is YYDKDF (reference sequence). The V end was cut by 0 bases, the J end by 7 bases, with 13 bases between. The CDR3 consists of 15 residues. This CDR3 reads CATSREQGRYQPQHF. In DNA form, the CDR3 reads TGTGCCACCAGCAGAGAACAAGGACGGTACCAGCCCCAGCATTTT.

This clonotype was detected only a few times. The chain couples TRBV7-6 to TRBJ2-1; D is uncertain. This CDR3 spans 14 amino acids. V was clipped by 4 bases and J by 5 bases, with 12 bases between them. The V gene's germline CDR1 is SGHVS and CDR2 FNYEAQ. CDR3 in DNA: TGTGCCAGCAGCTCAGACGGATACCACAATGAGCAGTTCTTC. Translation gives CASSSDGYHNEQFF.

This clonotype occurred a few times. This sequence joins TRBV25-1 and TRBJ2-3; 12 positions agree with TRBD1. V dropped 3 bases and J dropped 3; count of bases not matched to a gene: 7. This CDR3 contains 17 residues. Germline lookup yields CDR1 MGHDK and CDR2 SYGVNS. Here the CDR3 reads CASSDVGTGGNTDTQYF. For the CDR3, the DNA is TGTGCCAGCAGTGATGTCGGGACAGGGGGCAATACAGATACGCAGTATTTT. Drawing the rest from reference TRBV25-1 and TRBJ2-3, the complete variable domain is EADIYQTPRYLVIGTGKKITLECSQTMGHDKMYWYQQDPGMELHLIHYSYGVNSTEKGDLSSESTVSRIRTEHFPLTLESARPSHTSQYLCASSDVGTGGNTDTQYFGPGTRLTVL.

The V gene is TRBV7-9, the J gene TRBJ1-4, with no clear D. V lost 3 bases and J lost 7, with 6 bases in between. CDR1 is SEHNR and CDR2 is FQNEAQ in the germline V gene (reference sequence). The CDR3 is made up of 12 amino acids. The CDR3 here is CASSFVGEKLFF. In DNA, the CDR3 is TGTGCCAGCAGCTTCGTGGGTGAAAAACTGTTTTTT.

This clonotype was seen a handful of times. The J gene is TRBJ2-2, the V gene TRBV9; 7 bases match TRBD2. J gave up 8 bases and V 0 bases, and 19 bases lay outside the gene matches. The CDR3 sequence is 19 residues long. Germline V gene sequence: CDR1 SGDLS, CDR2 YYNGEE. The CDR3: CASSVAEAGITLSRGELFF. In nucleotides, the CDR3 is TGTGCCAGCAGCGTAGCTGAAGCGGGGATTACCCTAAGCAGGGGGGAGCTGTTTTTT.

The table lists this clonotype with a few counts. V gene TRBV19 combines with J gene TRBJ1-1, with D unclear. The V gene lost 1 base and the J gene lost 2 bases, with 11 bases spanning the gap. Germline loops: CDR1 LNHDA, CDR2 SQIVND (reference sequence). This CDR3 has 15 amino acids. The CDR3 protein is CASSIGPSLNTEAFF. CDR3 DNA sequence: TGTGCCAGTAGTATAGGCCCAAGCCTCAACACTGAAGCTTTCTTT.

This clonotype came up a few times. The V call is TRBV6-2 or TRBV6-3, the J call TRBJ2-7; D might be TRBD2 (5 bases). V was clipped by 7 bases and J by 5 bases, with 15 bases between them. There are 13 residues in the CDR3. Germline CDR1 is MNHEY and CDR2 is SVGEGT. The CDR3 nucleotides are TGTGCCAGCAATGTGGACTTGTGGAACGAGCAGTACTTC. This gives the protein CASNVDLWNEQYF.

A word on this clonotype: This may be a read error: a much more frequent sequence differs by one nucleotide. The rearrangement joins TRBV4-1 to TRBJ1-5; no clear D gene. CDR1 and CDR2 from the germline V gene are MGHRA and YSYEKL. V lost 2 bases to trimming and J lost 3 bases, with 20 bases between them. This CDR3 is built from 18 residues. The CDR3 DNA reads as TGCGCCAGCAGCCAATTGCTGGGTCGGACGCTATTCAATCAGCCCCAGCATTTT. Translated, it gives CASSQLLGRTLFNQPQHF.

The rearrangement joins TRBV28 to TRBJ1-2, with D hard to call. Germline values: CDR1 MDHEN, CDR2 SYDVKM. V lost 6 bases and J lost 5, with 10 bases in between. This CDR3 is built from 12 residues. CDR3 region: CASSRNEYGYTF. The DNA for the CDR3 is TGTGCCAGCAGCCGGAATGAGTATGGCTACACCTTC.

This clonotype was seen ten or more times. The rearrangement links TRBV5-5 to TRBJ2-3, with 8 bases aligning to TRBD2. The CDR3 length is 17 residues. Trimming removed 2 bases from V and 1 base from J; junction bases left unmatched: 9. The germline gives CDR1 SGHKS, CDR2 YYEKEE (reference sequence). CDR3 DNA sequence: TGTGCCAGCAGCTTAGCGGGAGCGTCCTTCGGCACAGATACGCAGTATTTT. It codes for CASSLAGASFGTDTQYF.

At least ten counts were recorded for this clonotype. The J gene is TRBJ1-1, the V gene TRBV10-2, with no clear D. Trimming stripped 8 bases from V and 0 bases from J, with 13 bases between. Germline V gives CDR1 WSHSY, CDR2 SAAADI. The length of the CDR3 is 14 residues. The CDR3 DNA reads TGCGCCAGCCTAAAGGACGCGATGAACACTGAAGCTTTCTTT. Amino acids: CASLKDAMNTEAFF.

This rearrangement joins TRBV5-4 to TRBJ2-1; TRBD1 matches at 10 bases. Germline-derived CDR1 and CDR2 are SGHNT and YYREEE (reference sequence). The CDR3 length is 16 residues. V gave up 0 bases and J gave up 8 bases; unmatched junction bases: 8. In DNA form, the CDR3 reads TGTGCCAGCAGCTTGGTTGGGACAGGGGTTATAGATGAGCAGTTCTTC. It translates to CASSLVGTGVIDEQFF.

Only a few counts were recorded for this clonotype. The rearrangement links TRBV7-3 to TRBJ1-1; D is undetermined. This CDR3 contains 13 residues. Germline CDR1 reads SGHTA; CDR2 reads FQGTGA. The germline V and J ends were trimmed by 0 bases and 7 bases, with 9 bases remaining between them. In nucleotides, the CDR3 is TGTGCCAGCAGCTTAACCGTACCGGGTGAAGCTTTCTTT. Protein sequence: CASSLTVPGEAFF.

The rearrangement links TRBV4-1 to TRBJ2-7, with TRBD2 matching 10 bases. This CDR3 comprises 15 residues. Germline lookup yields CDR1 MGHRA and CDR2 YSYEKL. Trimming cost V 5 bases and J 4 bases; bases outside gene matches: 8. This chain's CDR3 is CASSLSGGAIYEQYF. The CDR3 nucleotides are TGCGCCAGCAGCTTAAGCGGGGGGGCGATTTACGAGCAGTACTTC.

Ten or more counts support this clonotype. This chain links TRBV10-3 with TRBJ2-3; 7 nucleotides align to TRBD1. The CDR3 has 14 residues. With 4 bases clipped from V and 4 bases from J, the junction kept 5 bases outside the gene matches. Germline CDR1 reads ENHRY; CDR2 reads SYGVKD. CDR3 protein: CAISGRGFSDTQYF. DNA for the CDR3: TGTGCCATCAGTGGCAGGGGGTTTTCAGATACGCAGTATTTT.